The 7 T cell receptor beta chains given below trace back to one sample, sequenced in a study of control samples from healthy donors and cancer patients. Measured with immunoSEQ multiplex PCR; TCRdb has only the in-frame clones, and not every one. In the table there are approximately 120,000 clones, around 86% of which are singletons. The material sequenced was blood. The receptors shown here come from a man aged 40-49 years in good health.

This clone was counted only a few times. The CDR3 nucleotides are TGCAGCGCCGACGACAGGGGGCGAAATACGCAGTATTTT. This codes for CSADDRGRNTQYF. The chain uses TRBV29-1 and TRBJ2-3; 10 positions match TRBD1. The CDR3 consists of 13 residues. Losses at the gene ends were 7 bases for V and 7 bases for J; bases not matched to a gene: 8. The V gene's germline CDR1 is SQVTM and CDR2 ANQGSEA.

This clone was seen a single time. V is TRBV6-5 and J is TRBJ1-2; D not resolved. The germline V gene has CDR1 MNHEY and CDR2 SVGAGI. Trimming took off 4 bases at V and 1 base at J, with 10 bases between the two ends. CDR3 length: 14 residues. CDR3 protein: CASSSWTDNYGYTF. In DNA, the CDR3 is TGTGCCAGCAGTTCCTGGACGGATAACTATGGCTACACCTTC.

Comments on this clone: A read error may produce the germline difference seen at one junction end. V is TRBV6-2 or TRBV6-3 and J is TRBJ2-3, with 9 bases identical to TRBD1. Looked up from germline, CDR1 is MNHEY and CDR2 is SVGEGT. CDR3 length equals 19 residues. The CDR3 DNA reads TGTGCCAGCAGTTACTCAACACTCGGGACAGGGTTCAGCACAAATACGCAGTATTTT. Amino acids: CASSYSTLGTGFSTNTQYF.

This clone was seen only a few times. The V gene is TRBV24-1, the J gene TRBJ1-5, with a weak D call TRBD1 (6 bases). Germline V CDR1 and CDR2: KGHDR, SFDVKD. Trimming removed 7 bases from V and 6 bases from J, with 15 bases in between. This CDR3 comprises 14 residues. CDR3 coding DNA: TGTGCCACCAGCCCAAACCAGGGGTTTCAGCCCCAGCATTTT. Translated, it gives CATSPNQGFQPQHF.

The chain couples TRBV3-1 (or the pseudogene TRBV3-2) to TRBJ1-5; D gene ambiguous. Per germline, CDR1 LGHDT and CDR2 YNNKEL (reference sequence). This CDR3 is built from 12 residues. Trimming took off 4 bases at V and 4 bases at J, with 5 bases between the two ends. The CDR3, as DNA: TGTGCCAGCAGCCGAGCTAATCAGCCCCAGCATTTT. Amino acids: CASSRANQPQHF.

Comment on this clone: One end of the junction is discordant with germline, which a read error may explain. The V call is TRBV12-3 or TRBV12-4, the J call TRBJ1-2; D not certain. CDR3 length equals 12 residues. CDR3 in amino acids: CASSSKYGVGSF. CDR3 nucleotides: TGTGCCAGCAGCTCTAAATACGGTGTGGGGAGCTTC.

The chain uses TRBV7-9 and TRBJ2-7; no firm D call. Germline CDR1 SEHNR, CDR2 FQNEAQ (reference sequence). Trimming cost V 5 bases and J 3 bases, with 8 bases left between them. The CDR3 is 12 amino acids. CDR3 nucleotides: TGTGCCAGCAGCCCAAGAGTCTACGAGCAGTACTTC. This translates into CASSPRVYEQYF.